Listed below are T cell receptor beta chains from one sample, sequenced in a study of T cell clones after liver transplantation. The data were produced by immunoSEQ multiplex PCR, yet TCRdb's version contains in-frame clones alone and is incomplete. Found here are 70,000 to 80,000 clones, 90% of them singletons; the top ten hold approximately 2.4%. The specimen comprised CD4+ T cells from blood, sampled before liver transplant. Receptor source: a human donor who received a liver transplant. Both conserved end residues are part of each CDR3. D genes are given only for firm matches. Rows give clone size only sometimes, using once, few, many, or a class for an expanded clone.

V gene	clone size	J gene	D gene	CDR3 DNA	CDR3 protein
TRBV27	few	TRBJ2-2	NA	TGTGCCAGCAGTCTCCGTTTCACCTCGAACACCGGGGAGCTGTTTTTT	CASSLRFTSNTGELFF
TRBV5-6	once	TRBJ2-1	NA	TGTGCCAGCAGCTTGGGGACGTCCTACAATGAGCAGTTCTTC	CASSLGTSYNEQFF
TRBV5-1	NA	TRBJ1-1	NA	TGCGCCAGCAGCCAACAGGGTTCGAACACTGAAGCTTTCTTT	CASSQQGSNTEAFF
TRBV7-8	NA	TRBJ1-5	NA	TGTGCCAGCAGCTTGGGGGGGAGGGCGAGTAGCAATCAGCCCCAGCATTTT	CASSLGGRASSNQPQHF
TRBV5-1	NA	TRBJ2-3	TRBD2	TGCGCCAGCAGCTATAGCGGGAGGGCGACAGATACGCAGTATTTT	CASSYSGRATDTQYF
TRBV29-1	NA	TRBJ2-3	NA	TGCAGCGTTGGAGAGGGGGGTACGCAGTATTTT	CSVGEGGTQYF
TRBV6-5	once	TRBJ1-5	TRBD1	TGTGCCAGCAGCCGACAGGGGGTGGGTCAGCCCCAGCATTTT	CASSRQGVGQPQHF
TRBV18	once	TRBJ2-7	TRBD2	TGTGCCAGCTCACCAACTATCGGGACTAGCGGAGACTACGAGCAGTACTTC	CASSPTIGTSGDYEQYF
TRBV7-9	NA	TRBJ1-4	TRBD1	TGTGCCAGCAGCAGAGACGGGACAGGGGATGAAAAACTGTTTTTT	CASSRDGTGDEKLFF
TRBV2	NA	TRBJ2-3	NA	TGTGCCAGCAGTGTAGGGGCGGGAGATACGCAGTATTTT	CASSVGAGDTQYF
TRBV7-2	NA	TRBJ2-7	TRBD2	TGTGCCAGCAGCCCGGGACTAGCGTACTACGAGCAGTACTTC	CASSPGLAYYEQYF
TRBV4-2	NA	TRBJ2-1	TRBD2	TGTGCCAGCAGCCAAGACTCAGGACTAGCGGGAGGCCGGGGAGGTGAGCAGTTCTTC	CASSQDSGLAGGRGGEQFF
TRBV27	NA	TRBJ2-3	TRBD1	TGTGCCAGCAGTTATAAGGGGGCTAGCACAGATACGCAGTATTTT	CASSYKGASTDTQYF
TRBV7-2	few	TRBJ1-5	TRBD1	TGTGCCAGCAGCAGACAGGGGGCAGGTCAGCCCCAGCATTTT	CASSRQGAGQPQHF
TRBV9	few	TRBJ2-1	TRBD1	TGTGCCAGCAGCCTTAGGACAGGGGGCGTTTCAGATGAGCAGTTCTTC	CASSLRTGGVSDEQFF
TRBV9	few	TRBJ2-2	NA	TGTGCCAGCAGCGTAGGGCTAGGAGTTGCCGGGGAGCTGTTTTTT	CASSVGLGVAGELFF
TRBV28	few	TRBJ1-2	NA	TGTGCCAGCAGGAAGTCCTATGGCTACACCTTC	CASRKSYGYTF
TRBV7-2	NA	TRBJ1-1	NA	TGTGCCAGCAGCCTCTCGAGGAACACTGAAGCTTTCTTT	CASSLSRNTEAFF
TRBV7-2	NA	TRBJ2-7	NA	TGTGCCAGCAGCTTAGTGGTGGTCCACGAGCAGTACTTC	CASSLVVVHEQYF
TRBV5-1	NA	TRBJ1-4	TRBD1	TGCGCCAGCAGCTTGGTGGAGGGGGCTGGTGAAAAACTGTTTTTT	CASSLVEGAGEKLFF
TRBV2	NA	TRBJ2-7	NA	TGTGCCAGTGGGGACAATCTGATTTACGAGCAGTACTTC	CASGDNLIYEQYF
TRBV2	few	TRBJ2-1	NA	TGTGCCAGCAGTCAAGACGGGACTCCCTTCAATGAGCAGTTCTTC	CASSQDGTPFNEQFF